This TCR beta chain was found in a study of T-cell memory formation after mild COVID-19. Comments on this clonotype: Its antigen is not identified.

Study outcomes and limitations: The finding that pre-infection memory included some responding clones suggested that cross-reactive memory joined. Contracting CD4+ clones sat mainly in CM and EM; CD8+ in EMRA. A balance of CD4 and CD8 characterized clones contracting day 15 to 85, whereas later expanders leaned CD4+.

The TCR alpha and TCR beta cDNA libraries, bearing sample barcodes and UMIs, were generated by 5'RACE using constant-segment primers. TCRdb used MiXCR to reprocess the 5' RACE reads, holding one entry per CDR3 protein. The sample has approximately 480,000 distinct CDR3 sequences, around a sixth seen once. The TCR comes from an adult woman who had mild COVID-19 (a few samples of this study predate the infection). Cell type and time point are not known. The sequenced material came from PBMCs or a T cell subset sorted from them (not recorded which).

CDR3 region: CASSLGGYSNQPQHF. DNA of the CDR3: TGCGCCAGCAGCTTGGGTGGCTATAGCAATCAGCCCCAGCATTTT. The chain couples TRBV5-1 to TRBJ1-5; unclear D gene. Trimming took 0 bases from V and 0 from J, leaving 7 bases between them. The CDR3 consists of 15 residues. The germline CDR1 and CDR2 sequences are SGHRS and YFSETQ.